Presented here are 29 T cell receptor beta chains from one specimen sequenced in a study of blood T cell repertoires in COVID-19. The repertoire was sequenced with immunoSEQ multiplex PCR; TCRdb's copy has only in-frame clones and lacks some. The data show 260,000 or so clones, with roughly four fifths seen just once and about 4.5% held by the top ten. Sequenced sample: peripheral blood. Receptors originate from a woman aged 65 to 85 with acute or convalescent COVID-19.

The J gene is TRBJ1-6, the V gene TRBV18, with D maybe TRBD1 (5 bases). V was cut by 3 bases and J by 5 bases, with 11 bases left in between. The CDR3 sequence is 15 residues long. Germline CDR1 and CDR2: KGHSH and LQKENI. In nucleotides, the CDR3 is TGTGCCAGCTCACCCCCTTCGACAGATAATTCACCCCTCCACTTT. Amino acids: CASSPPSTDNSPLHF.

The chain is built from TRBV2 and TRBJ2-1; D call uncertain. This CDR3 region has 14 residues. The germline V gene has CDR1 SNHLY and CDR2 FYNNEI. V was clipped by 7 bases and J by 2 bases, with 12 bases between them. The CDR3 region is CASMRNGPYNEQFF. In nucleotides, the CDR3 is TGTGCCAGCATGAGGAATGGCCCCTACAATGAGCAGTTCTTC.

The chain couples TRBV7-2 to TRBJ1-5; no definite D call. Trimming shortened V by 3 bases and J by 1 base, and 10 bases separated the two germline ends. The CDR3 has 15 amino acids. CDR1 and CDR2 from the germline V gene are SGHTA and FQGNSA. CDR3 sequence reads: CASSLWGASNQPQHF. CDR3 in DNA: TGTGCCAGCAGCTTGTGGGGAGCGAGCAATCAGCCCCAGCATTTT.

The rearrangement uses TRBV6-5 and TRBJ1-1, with 7 bases identical to TRBD1. Germline CDR1 and CDR2: MNHEY and SVGAGI. The trim removed 10 bases at V and 0 bases at J, leaving 11 bases unmatched. This CDR3 region has 15 residues. CDR3 in DNA: TGTGCCACCCAGGGACAGTTAAATTTGAACACTGAAGCTTTCTTT. This sequence encodes CATQGQLNLNTEAFF.

The rearrangement joins TRBV3-1 (or the pseudogene TRBV3-2) to TRBJ1-4; 10 bases match TRBD1. The CDR3 is 14 residues long. Germline trimming cut 1 base from V and 7 bases from J; bases unmatched to any gene: 0. Germline V gene sequence: CDR1 LGHDT, CDR2 YNNKEL (reference sequence). This chain's CDR3 is CASSQGQGAEKLFF. The CDR3 nucleotides read TGTGCCAGCAGCCAAGGACAGGGGGCTGAAAAACTGTTTTTT.

The sample holds one count of this clone. This chain uses TRBV28 with TRBJ2-7; TRBD1 matches 11 bases. CDR1 is MDHEN, CDR2 SYDVKM, per germline. V lost 5 bases, J lost 5 bases, and 11 bases stayed unmatched. The length of the CDR3 is 16 residues. The CDR3: CASSPYPGQGEDEQYF. The DNA for the CDR3 is TGTGCCAGCAGTCCCTATCCGGGACAGGGGGAGGACGAGCAGTACTTC.

CDR3 nucleotide sequence: TGTGCCAGCAGTGACCGGACAGGGACAATAAGATACAATGAGCAGTTCTTC. Its protein is CASSDRTGTIRYNEQFF. The chain recombines TRBV6-2 or TRBV6-3 with TRBJ2-1; 8 bases fit TRBD1. With 5 bases clipped from V and 4 bases from J, the junction kept 13 bases outside the gene matches. There are 17 residues in the CDR3. Germline assignment: CDR1 MNHEY and CDR2 SVGEGT.

The table lists this clone with a few counts. The rearrangement uses TRBV29-1 and TRBJ1-2; tentatively, D is TRBD1 (5 bases). Trimming removed 3 bases at V and 1 base at J, with 18 bases between. Germline V CDR1 and CDR2: SQVTM, ANQGSEA. This CDR3 contains 16 residues. This chain's CDR3 is CSVENGRGIGNYGYTF. The CDR3 bases are TGCAGCGTTGAGAATGGTCGGGGGATTGGTAACTATGGCTACACCTTC. Full variable domain (rest looked up from reference TRBV29-1 and TRBJ1-2): SAVISQKPSRDICQRGTSLTIQCQVDSQVTMMFWYRQQPGQSLTLIATANQGSEATYESGFVIDKFPISRPNLTFSTLTVSNMSPEDSSIYLCSVENGRGIGNYGYTFGSGTRLTVV.

This clone was seen only once. The V call is TRBV2, the J call TRBJ2-2, with D possibly being TRBD1 (6 bases). The CDR3 loop spans 15 amino acids. Germline V CDR1 and CDR2: SNHLY, FYNNEI. V was trimmed by 7 bases and J by 3 bases, leaving 15 bases between them. The CDR3 DNA sequence: TGTGCCAGCACTAGGGGGACAACAGACACCGGGGAGCTGTTTTTT. Translation: CASTRGTTDTGELFF. The whole variable domain, filled in from reference TRBV2 and TRBJ2-2, reads EPEVTQTPSHQVTQMGQEVILRCVPISNHLYFYWYRQILGQKVEFLVSFYNNEISEKSEIFDDQFSVERPDGSNFTLKIRSTKLEDSAMYFCASTRGTTDTGELFFGEGSRLTVL.

This clone was found many times. J is TRBJ2-2 and V is TRBV19, with D perhaps TRBD1 (6 bases). V dropped 7 bases and J dropped 3 bases, with 18 bases sitting between them. CDR1 and CDR2 from the germline V gene are LNHDA and SQIVND (reference sequence). The CDR3 totals 16 residues. CDR3 sequence reads: CASTPSAGADTGELFF. CDR3 nucleotides: TGTGCCAGTACTCCCTCCGCAGGGGCCGACACCGGGGAGCTGTTTTTT.

The chain combines TRBV5-1 with TRBJ2-3; D possibly corresponds to TRBD2 (5 bases). V was pared by 2 bases and J by 6 bases, with 13 bases between. Germline V lookup: CDR1 SGHRS, CDR2 YFSETQ. This CDR3 comprises 14 residues. The CDR3 region is CASSLTRLADTQYF. The CDR3 DNA is TGCGCCAGCAGCTTAACTAGACTCGCGGATACGCAGTATTTT.

This clone appeared a few times. The chain couples TRBV10-1 to TRBJ1-1, with 7 bases identical to TRBD1. Germline V gene sequence: CDR1 WNHNN, CDR2 SYGVQD (reference sequence). The length of the CDR3 is 12 residues. V shed 7 bases and J 4 bases; nucleotides not matched to a gene: 3. The CDR3 loop reads CASKGQATEAFF. The CDR3 DNA sequence: TGCGCCAGCAAAGGACAGGCCACTGAAGCTTTCTTT.

The chain is built from TRBV19 and TRBJ2-1; 9 positions agree with TRBD1. V lost 7 bases, J lost 3 bases, and 7 bases stayed unmatched. From germline, CDR1 is LNHDA and CDR2 SQIVND (reference sequence). This CDR3 has 15 amino acids. The CDR3 region has the DNA TGTGCCAGTAAATTTGACAGGGGGAGCTACAATGAGCAGTTCTTC. Protein: CASKFDRGSYNEQFF.

V and J are TRBV4-1 and TRBJ2-1; 13 nucleotides align to TRBD2. J gave up 0 bases and V 0 bases, and 8 bases lay outside the gene matches. The CDR3 has 20 residues. In germline, CDR1 is MGHRA, CDR2 YSYEKL. The CDR3 sequence is CASSQEAGLAGVSSYNEQFF. CDR3 nucleotides: TGCGCCAGCAGCCAAGAGGCCGGACTAGCGGGGGTTTCCTCCTACAATGAGCAGTTCTTC.

This clone has only one observation. This sequence joins TRBV7-9 and TRBJ2-2; D might be TRBD2 (5 bases). Per germline, CDR1 SEHNR and CDR2 FQNEAQ (reference sequence). V lost 5 bases to trimming and J lost 4 bases, with 11 bases between them. The CDR3 totals 14 residues. The CDR3 DNA follows: TGTGCCAGCAGCCGATGGGAGAGCACCGGGGAGCTGTTTTTT. As protein: CASSRWESTGELFF.

This chain links TRBV18 with TRBJ1-4; 10 bases match TRBD1. The CDR3 has 15 residues. Losses at the gene ends were 3 bases for V and 3 bases for J; bases not matched to a gene: 1. Germline values: CDR1 KGHSH, CDR2 LQKENI. The CDR3 sequence: CASSPGTGANEKLFF. The CDR3 DNA follows: TGTGCCAGCTCACCCGGGACAGGGGCTAATGAAAAACTGTTTTTT.

The sample holds one count of this clone. The J gene is TRBJ2-7, the V gene TRBV5-6, with a weak D call TRBD2 (6 bases). The ends were cut back, 4 bases at V and 5 bases at J, with 13 bases in the middle. Looked up from germline, CDR1 is SGHDT and CDR2 is YYEEEE. CDR3 length: 13 amino acids. This CDR3 is CASSRPGDDEQYF. The CDR3 DNA reads as TGTGCCAGCAGCCGACCGGGGGACGACGAGCAGTACTTC.

The J gene is TRBJ2-1, the V gene TRBV7-9; 13 bases match TRBD2. The V gene's germline CDR1 is SEHNR and CDR2 FQNEAQ (reference sequence). With V trimmed by 5 bases and J by 7 bases, 5 bases remained unmatched. This CDR3 is built from 15 residues. CDR3 sequence (DNA): TGTGCCAGCAGCCCCCCGGGACTAGCGGGGAATGAGCAGTTCTTC. Translating it yields CASSPPGLAGNEQFF.

There are a few counts of this clone. Here the CDR3 reads CASSSRQGAYGYTF. In DNA, the CDR3 is TGTGCCAGCAGTTCCAGACAGGGTGCCTATGGCTACACCTTC. The rearrangement joins TRBV27 to TRBJ1-2; TRBD1 matches 7 bases. Germline CDR1 is MNHEY and CDR2 is SMNVEV (reference sequence). The J segment lost 4 bases and the V segment lost 4 bases, leaving 6 bases of the junction unmatched. The CDR3 runs 14 residues.

Worth noting for this clone: The sample carries other DNA sequences with the same CDR3. CDR3 DNA: TGCAGCGTGACAGGACCCTACGAGCAGTACTTC. This gives the protein CSVTGPYEQYF. The chain couples TRBV29-1 to TRBJ2-7, with a possible D match to TRBD1 (6 bases). V was cut by 6 bases and J by 2 bases, with 8 bases left in between. The CDR3 sequence is 11 residues long. The germline V gene encodes CDR1 SQVTM and CDR2 ANQGSEA.

The V gene is TRBV7-9, the J gene TRBJ1-2; D perhaps matches TRBD1 (5 bases). In germline, CDR1 is SEHNR, CDR2 FQNEAQ (reference sequence). Trimming shortened V by 1 base and J by 1 base, and 7 bases separated the two germline ends. There are 14 residues in the CDR3. Here the CDR3 DNA reads TGTGCCAGCAGCTTAGGACAGAATAACTATGGCTACACCTTC. This gives the protein CASSLGQNNYGYTF. The full variable domain, rest sourced from reference TRBV7-9 and TRBJ1-2, is DTGVSQNPRHKITKRGQNVTFRCDPISEHNRLYWYRQTLGQGPEFLTYFQNEAQLEKSRLLSDRFSAERPKGSFSTLEIQRTEQGDSAMYLCASSLGQNNYGYTFGSGTRLTVV.

The chain links TRBV15 to TRBJ1-3; D is ambiguous. The CDR3 has 16 residues. V dropped 0 bases and J dropped 0 bases, with 9 bases sitting between them. Germline V gene data show CDR1 as LNHNV and CDR2 as YYDKDF (reference sequence). CDR3 nucleotides: TGTGCCACCAGCAGAGATCTCACGGGCTCTGGAAACACCATATATTTT. Its protein is CATSRDLTGSGNTIYF.

The chain uses TRBV7-2 and TRBJ1-2; no definite D call. Trimming cost V 2 bases and J 12 bases, with 19 bases left between them. This CDR3 comprises 14 residues. The germline gives CDR1 SGHTA, CDR2 FQGNSA. The CDR3 spells CASSLLSTGTTHTF. The DNA of the CDR3 is TGTGCCAGCAGCTTACTATCTACGGGTACTACCCACACCTTC.

The rearrangement links TRBV11-3 to TRBJ2-1, with TRBD2 as a possible D gene (6 bases). The CDR3 covers 15 residues. V was shortened by 2 bases and J by 4 bases, with 12 bases between the two germline ends. Germline V CDR1 and CDR2: SGHNT, YENEEA. CDR3 in amino acids: CASSLRGSTYNEQFF. The CDR3 bases are TGTGCCAGCAGCTTACGGGGGAGCACTTACAATGAGCAGTTCTTC.

The chain uses TRBV25-1 and TRBJ1-4, with 8 bases that match TRBD1. V lost 4 bases and J lost 0; bases outside the gene matches: 7. The CDR3 is 17 amino acids. CDR1 MGHDK and CDR2 SYGVNS come from the germline V gene. CDR3 residues: CASSAGRGPSTNEKLFF. The CDR3 nucleotides are TGTGCCAGCAGTGCCGGCAGGGGGCCGTCAACTAATGAAAAACTGTTTTTT.

In its sample, this clone was seen once. The chain uses TRBV27 and TRBJ1-5; 7 bases map to TRBD1. Per germline, CDR1 MNHEY and CDR2 SMNVEV (reference sequence). CDR3 size: 16 residues. J was trimmed by 0 bases and V by 6 bases; bases with no gene match: 8. The CDR3 DNA sequence: TGTGCCAGCAGGGGGGGACAGCTCTATAGCAATCAGCCCCAGCATTTT. Protein: CASRGGQLYSNQPQHF.

This clone appeared a few times. DNA of the CDR3: TGCAGCGTTGAGGGGACAGGGCCTGATACGCAGTATTTT. Translated, it gives CSVEGTGPDTQYF. The J gene is TRBJ2-3, the V gene TRBV29-1; 9 bases agree with TRBD1. From germline, CDR1 is SQVTM and CDR2 ANQGSEA. The V segment lost 3 bases and the J segment 6 bases; nucleotides outside the gene matches: 4. The CDR3 totals 13 residues.

V and J are TRBV7-9 and TRBJ1-6, with 8 positions matching TRBD1. CDR3 length: 16 amino acids. The V and J ends lost 5 bases and 7 bases, in that order; junction bases with no gene match: 10. Per germline, CDR1 SEHNR and CDR2 FQNEAQ (reference sequence). The CDR3 nucleotides read TGTGCCAGCAGCCCCACGGACAGGGCTTGGAATTCACCCCTCCACTTT. Translating gives CASSPTDRAWNSPLHF.

The chain carries TRBV10-3 and TRBJ1-3; 7 bases line up with TRBD1. After removal of 5 bases from V and 2 bases from J, the junction contained 15 bases not matched to a gene. Germline loops: CDR1 ENHRY, CDR2 SYGVKD. The CDR3 is 18 residues long. The chain's CDR3 is CAISKTGNLQGAGNTIYF. DNA of the CDR3: TGTGCCATCAGTAAGACGGGGAATCTGCAGGGGGCTGGAAACACCATATATTTT.